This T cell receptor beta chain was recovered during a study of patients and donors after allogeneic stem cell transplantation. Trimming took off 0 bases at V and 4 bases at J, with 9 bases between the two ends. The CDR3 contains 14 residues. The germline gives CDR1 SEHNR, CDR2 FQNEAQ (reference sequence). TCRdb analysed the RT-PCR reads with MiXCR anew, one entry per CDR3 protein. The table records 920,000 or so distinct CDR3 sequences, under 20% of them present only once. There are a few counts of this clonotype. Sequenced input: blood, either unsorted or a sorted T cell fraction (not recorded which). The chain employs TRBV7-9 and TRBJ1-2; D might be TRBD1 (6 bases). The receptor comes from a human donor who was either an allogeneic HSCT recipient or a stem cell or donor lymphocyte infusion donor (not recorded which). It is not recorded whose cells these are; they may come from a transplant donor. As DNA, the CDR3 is TGTGCCAGCAGCTTAGCGGGACACCTCTATGGCTACACCTTC. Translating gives CASSLAGHLYGYTF.